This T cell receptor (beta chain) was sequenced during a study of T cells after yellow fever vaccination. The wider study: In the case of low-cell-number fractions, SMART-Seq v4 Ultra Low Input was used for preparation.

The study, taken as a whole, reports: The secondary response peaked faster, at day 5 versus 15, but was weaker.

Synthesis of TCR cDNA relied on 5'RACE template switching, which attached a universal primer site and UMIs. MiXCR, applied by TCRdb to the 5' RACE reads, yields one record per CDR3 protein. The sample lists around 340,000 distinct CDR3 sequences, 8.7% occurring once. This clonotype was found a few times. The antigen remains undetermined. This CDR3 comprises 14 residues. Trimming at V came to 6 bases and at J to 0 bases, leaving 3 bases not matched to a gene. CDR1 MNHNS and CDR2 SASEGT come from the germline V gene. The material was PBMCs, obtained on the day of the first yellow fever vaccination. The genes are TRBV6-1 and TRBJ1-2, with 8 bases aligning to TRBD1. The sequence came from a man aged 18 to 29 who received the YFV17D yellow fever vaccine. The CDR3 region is CASSDRGTNYGYTF. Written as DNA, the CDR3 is TGTGCCAGCAGCGACAGGGGAACTAACTATGGCTACACCTTC.